Presented here are 13 T cell receptor beta chains from one specimen sequenced in a study of shared clonotypes between healthy human individuals. Only in-frame clones appear in the TCRdb table, and some are missing; sequencing was by immunoSEQ multiplex PCR. Of about 680,000 clones in the sample, 92% were seen once. As defined, naive CD8 cells were CD45RO-negative and positively selected for CCR7, with terminally differentiated effector memory CD45RA+ cells excluded. Sequencing was performed on naive CD8+ T cells sorted from blood. These receptors all stem from a man younger than 40 in good health.

This chain connects TRBV9 to TRBJ2-5; D is possibly TRBD1 (6 bases). The germline CDR1 and CDR2 sequences are SGDLS and YYNGEE. Trimming shortened V by 4 bases and J by 1 base, and 11 bases separated the two germline ends. The CDR3 runs 14 residues. The CDR3 nucleotides read TGTGCCAGCAGCTCCACAGGGCTCCAAGAGACCCAGTACTTC. It encodes CASSSTGLQETQYF.

This chain connects TRBV7-9 to TRBJ2-7; D is possibly TRBD2 (6 bases). This CDR3 region has 15 residues. V lost 5 bases and J 2 bases, leaving 16 bases between the germline ends. From germline, CDR1 is SEHNR and CDR2 FQNEAQ (reference sequence). The CDR3 sequence: CASSPSGGGTYEQYF. CDR3 bases: TGTGCCAGCAGCCCGTCGGGCGGAGGGACCTACGAGCAGTACTTC. Full variable domain (remainder filled in from reference TRBV7-9 and TRBJ2-7): DTGVSQNPRHKITKRGQNVTFRCDPISEHNRLYWYRQTLGQGPEFLTYFQNEAQLEKSRLLSDRFSAERPKGSFSTLEIQRTEQGDSAMYLCASSPSGGGTYEQYFGPGTRLTVT.

The chain joins TRBV5-6 to TRBJ1-1, with a possible D match to TRBD1 (6 bases). V was shortened by 4 bases and J by 3 bases, with 22 bases between the two germline ends. This CDR3 is built from 17 residues. Germline loops: CDR1 SGHDT, CDR2 YYEEEE. The CDR3 DNA reads as TGTGCCAGCAGCCTTGCTTATGGACAGAGAGGGGACACTGAAGCTTTCTTT. Encoded protein: CASSLAYGQRGDTEAFF.

The J gene is TRBJ2-7, the V gene TRBV6-1, with no clear D. V lost 2 bases and J lost 4, with 15 bases in between. The CDR3 extends over 15 amino acids. Germline loops: CDR1 MNHNS, CDR2 SASEGT. The DNA of the CDR3 is TGTGCCAGCAGTGAAATAGTGTACTTGTCTTACGAGCAGTACTTC. Amino acids: CASSEIVYLSYEQYF.

This clone was found once. The rearrangement links TRBV6-1 to TRBJ2-3; D perhaps matches TRBD2 (5 bases). The V gene's germline CDR1 is MNHNS and CDR2 SASEGT. The CDR3 runs 14 residues. V gave up 4 bases and J gave up 6 bases, with 14 bases separating them. CDR3 residues: CASSGEGRGDTQYF. Here the CDR3 DNA reads TGTGCCAGCAGTGGTGAAGGACGCGGGGATACGCAGTATTTT.

The J gene is TRBJ2-3, the V gene TRBV6-5; tentative D call: TRBD2 (6 bases). The germline V gene encodes CDR1 MNHEY and CDR2 SVGAGI. The CDR3 sequence is 16 residues long. V lost 0 bases and J lost 1, with 11 bases in between. CDR3 sequence reads: CASSYSTGGRTDTQYF. CDR3 nucleotides: TGTGCCAGCAGTTACTCTACAGGAGGGCGCACAGATACGCAGTATTTT.

The chain combines TRBV7-9 with TRBJ2-1; 9 positions agree with TRBD1. The CDR3 loop spans 18 amino acids. Germline trimming cut 7 bases from V and 8 bases from J; bases unmatched to any gene: 21. Per the germline V gene, CDR1 is SEHNR and CDR2 is FQNEAQ (reference sequence). In DNA form, the CDR3 reads TGTGCCAGCACGGGACAGGGACAAAAGCGGGAATTGTTCTATGAGCAGTTCTTC. The encoded protein is CASTGQGQKRELFYEQFF.

The chain joins TRBV4-1 to TRBJ2-1, with unresolved D. V was trimmed by 4 bases and J by 0 bases, leaving 16 bases between them. CDR3 length equals 17 residues. Germline V gene sequence: CDR1 MGHRA, CDR2 YSYEKL. The DNA for the CDR3 is TGCGCCAGCAGCCTCTCCCTCCGGGTGAGCTCCTACAATGAGCAGTTCTTC. Encoded protein: CASSLSLRVSSYNEQFF.

The rearrangement links TRBV11-2 to TRBJ1-1, with 7 nucleotides matching TRBD1. CDR1 and CDR2 from the germline V gene are SGHAT and FQNNGV. The CDR3 has 14 residues. V trimming: 6 bases; J trimming: 1 base; junction bases outside the gene matches: 5. CDR3 DNA: TGTGCCAGCAGTTCACAGGGGCCGAACACTGAAGCTTTCTTT. As protein: CASSSQGPNTEAFF.

This chain connects TRBV4-1 to TRBJ2-1; 13 nucleotides align to TRBD2. Germline V lookup: CDR1 MGHRA, CDR2 YSYEKL. CDR3 length: 17 amino acids. Germline trimming cut 6 bases from V and 0 bases from J; bases unmatched to any gene: 5. The CDR3: CASSTGTSGVSYNEQFF. The CDR3 bases are TGCGCCAGCAGTACCGGGACTAGCGGGGTCTCCTACAATGAGCAGTTCTTC.

The chain has TRBV7-9 and TRBJ2-2; 11 bases fit TRBD1. The J segment lost 7 bases and the V segment lost 4 bases, leaving 5 bases of the junction unmatched. Germline V gene data show CDR1 as SEHNR and CDR2 as FQNEAQ (reference sequence). The CDR3 spans 15 residues. Here the CDR3 reads CASSYRDRGGGELFF. As DNA, the CDR3 is TGTGCCAGCAGCTACCGGGACAGGGGGGGCGGGGAGCTGTTTTTT.

The gene calls are TRBV27 and TRBJ2-1; D ambiguous. The CDR3 spans 14 residues. Germline lookup yields CDR1 MNHEY and CDR2 SMNVEV (reference sequence). V shed 0 bases and J shed 5 bases, with 8 bases lying between them. The CDR3 coding sequence is TGTGCCAGCAGTTTATCGTATACTAACAATGAGCAGTTCTTC. Residues: CASSLSYTNNEQFF.

This chain uses TRBV5-1 with TRBJ1-1, with D unresolved. CDR3 length: 14 amino acids. The V end was cut by 0 bases, the J end by 1 base, with 7 bases between. Germline V gene data show CDR1 as SGHRS and CDR2 as YFSETQ. CDR3 nucleotide sequence: TGCGCCAGCAGCTTGGCGGACGGGAACACTGAAGCTTTCTTT. Its protein is CASSLADGNTEAFF.